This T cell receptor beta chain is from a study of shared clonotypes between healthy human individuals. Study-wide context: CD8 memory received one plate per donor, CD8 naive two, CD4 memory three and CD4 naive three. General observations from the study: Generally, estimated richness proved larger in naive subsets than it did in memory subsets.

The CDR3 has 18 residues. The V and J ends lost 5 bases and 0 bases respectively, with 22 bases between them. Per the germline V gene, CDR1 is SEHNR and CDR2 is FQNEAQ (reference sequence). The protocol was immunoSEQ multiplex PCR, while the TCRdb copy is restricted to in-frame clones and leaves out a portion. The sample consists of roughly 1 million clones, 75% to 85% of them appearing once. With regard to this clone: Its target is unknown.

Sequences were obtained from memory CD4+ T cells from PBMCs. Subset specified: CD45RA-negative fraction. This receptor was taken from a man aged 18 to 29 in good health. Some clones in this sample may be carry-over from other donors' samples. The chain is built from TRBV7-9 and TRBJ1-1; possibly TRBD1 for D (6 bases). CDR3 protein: CASSTDGRQARVNTEAFF. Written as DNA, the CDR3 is TGTGCCAGCAGCACCGACGGAAGACAGGCAAGAGTGAACACTGAAGCTTTCTTT. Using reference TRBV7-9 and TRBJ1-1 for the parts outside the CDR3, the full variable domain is DTGVSQNPRHKITKRGQNVTFRCDPISEHNRLYWYRQTLGQGPEFLTYFQNEAQLEKSRLLSDRFSAERPKGSFSTLEIQRTEQGDSAMYLCASSTDGRQARVNTEAFFGQGTRLTVV.